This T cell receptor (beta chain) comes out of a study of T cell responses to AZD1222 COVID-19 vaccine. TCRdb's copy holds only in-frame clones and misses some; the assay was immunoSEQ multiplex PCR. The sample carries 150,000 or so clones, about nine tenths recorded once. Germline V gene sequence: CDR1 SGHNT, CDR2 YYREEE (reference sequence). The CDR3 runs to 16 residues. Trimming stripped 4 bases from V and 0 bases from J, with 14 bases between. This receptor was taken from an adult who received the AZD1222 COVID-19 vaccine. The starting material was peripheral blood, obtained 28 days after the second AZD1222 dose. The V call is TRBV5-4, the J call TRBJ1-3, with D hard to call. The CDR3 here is CASSLTPGRSGNTIYF. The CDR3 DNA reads TGTGCCAGCAGCCTTACGCCAGGTCGCTCTGGAAACACCATATATTTT.